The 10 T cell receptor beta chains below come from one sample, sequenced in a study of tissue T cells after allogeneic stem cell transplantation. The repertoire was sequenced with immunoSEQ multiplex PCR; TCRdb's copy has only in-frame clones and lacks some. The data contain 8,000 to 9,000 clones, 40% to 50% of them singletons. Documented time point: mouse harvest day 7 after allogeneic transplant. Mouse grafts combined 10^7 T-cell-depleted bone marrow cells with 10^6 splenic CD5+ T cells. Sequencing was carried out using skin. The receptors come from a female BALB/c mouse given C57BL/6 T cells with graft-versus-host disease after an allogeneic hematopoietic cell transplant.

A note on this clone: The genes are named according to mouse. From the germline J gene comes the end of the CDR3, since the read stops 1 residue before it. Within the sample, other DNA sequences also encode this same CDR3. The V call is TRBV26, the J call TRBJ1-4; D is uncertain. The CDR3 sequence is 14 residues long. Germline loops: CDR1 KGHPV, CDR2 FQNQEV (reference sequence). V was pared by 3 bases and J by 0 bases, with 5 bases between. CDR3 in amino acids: CASSLQFSNERLFF. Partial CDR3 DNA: TGTGCCAGCAGTCTTCAGTTTTCCAACGAAAGATTATTT.

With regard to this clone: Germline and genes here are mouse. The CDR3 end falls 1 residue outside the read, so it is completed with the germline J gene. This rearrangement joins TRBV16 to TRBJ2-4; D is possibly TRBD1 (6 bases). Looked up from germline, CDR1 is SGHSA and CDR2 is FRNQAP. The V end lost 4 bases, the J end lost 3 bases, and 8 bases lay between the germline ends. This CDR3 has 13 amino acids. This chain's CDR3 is CASSSGQQNTLYF. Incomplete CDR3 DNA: TGTGCAAGCAGCTCGGGACAACAAAACACCTTGTAC.

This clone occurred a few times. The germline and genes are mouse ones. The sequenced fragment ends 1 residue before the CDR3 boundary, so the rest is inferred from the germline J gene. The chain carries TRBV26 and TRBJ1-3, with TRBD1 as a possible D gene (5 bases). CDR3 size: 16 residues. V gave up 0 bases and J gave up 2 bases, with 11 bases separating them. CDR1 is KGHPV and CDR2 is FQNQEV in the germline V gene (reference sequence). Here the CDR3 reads CASSLSGPRAGNTLYF. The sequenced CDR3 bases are TGTGCCAGCAGTCTGTCGGGCCCCAGGGCTGGAAATACGCTCTAT.

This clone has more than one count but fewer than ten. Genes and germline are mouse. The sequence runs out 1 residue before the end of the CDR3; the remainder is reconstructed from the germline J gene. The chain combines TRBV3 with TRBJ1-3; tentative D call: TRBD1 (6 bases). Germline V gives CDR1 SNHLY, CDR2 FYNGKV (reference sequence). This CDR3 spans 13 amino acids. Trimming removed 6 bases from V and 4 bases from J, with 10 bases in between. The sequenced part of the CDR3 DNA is TGTGCCAGCAGACAGGGACCCGGAAATACGCTCTAT. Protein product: CASRQGPGNTLY. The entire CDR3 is CASRQGPGNTLYF.

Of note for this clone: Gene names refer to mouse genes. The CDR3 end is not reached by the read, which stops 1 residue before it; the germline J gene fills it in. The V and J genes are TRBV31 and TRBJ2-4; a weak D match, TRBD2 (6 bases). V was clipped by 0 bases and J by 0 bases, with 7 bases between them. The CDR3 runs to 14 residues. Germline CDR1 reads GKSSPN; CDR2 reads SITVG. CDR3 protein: CAWSLGTSQNTLYF. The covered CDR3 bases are TGTGCCTGGAGTCTAGGGACTAGTCAAAACACCTTGTAC.

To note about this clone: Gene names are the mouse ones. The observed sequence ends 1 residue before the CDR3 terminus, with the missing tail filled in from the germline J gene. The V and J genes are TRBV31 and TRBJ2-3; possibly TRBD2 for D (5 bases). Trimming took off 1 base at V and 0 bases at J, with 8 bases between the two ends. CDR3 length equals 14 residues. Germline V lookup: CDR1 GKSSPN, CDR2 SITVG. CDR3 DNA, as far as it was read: TGTGCCTGGAGTCGGCTGGGAAGTGCAGAAACGCTGTAT. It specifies CAWSRLGSAETLY. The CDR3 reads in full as CAWSRLGSAETLYF.

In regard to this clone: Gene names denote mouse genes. This chain's CDR3 is CASSSGGDTQYF. The DNA read from the CDR3 is TGTGCCAGCAGTTCTGGGGGGGACACCCAGTAC. This chain connects TRBV15 to TRBJ2-5, with 8 bases identical to TRBD2. The DNA ends 1 residue before the CDR3 does, and the rest of the CDR3 is filled in from the germline J gene. Germline V gene data show CDR1 as SGHND and CDR2 as FRSKSL. The CDR3 covers 12 residues. After removal of 4 bases from V and 6 bases from J, the junction contained 0 bases not matched to a gene.

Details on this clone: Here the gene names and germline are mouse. The CDR3: CAWSLGRATGQLYF. The sequenced part of the CDR3 DNA is TGTGCCTGGAGTCTAGGCAGGGCCACCGGGCAGCTCTAC. This chain uses TRBV31 with TRBJ2-2; weak D call: TRBD1 (5 bases). The DNA ends 1 residue before the CDR3 does, and the rest of the CDR3 is filled in from the germline J gene. Trimming cost V 0 bases and J 4 bases, with 9 bases left between them. The germline CDR1 and CDR2 sequences are GKSSPN and SITVG. The CDR3 is 14 amino acids.

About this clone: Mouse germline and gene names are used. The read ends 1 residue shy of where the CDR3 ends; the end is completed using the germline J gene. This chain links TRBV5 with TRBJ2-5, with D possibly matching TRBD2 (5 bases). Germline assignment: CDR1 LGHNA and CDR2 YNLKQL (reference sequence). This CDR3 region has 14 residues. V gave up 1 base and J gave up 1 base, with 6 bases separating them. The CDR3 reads CASSQAGYQDTQYF. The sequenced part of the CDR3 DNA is TGTGCCAGCAGCCAAGCTGGGTACCAAGACACCCAGTAC.

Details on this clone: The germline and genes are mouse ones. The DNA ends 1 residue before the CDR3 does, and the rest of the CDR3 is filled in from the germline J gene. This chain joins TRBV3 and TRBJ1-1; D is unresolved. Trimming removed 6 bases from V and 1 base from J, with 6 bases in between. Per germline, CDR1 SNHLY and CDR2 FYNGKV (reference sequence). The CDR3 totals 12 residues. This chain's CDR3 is CASRQMNTEVFF. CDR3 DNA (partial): TGTGCCAGCAGACAGATGAACACAGAAGTCTTC. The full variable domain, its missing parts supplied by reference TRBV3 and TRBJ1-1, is GPKVLQIPSHQIIDMGQMVTLNCDPVSNHLYFYWYKQILGQQMEFLVNFYNGKVMEKSKLFKDQFSVERPDGSYFTLKIQPTALEDSAVYFCASRQMNTEVFFGKGTRLTVV.